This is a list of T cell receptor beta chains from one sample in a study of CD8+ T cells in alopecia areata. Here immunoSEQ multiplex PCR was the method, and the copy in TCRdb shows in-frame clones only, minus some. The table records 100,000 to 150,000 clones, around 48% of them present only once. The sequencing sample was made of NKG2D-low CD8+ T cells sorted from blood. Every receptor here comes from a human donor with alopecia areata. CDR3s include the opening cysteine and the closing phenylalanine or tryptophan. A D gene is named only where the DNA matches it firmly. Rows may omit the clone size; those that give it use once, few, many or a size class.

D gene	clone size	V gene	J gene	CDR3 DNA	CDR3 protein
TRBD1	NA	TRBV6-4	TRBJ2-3	TGTGCCAGCAGTGGAACAGGGGAGGATACGCAGTATTTT	CASSGTGEDTQYF
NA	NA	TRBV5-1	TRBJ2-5	TGCGCCAGCAGCTCCGAACATGAGACCCAGTACTTC	CASSSEHETQYF
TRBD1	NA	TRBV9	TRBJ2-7	TGTGCCAGCAGCTTGGGACAGGCGTTGGAGCAGTACTTC	CASSLGQALEQYF
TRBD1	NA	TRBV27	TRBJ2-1	TGTGCCAGCAGTTTACCTACCGGGACAGCCTCCTACAATGAGCAGTTCTTC	CASSLPTGTASYNEQFF
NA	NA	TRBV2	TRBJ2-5	TGTGCCAGCAGTGATCTTCAAGAGACCCAGTACTTC	CASSDLQETQYF
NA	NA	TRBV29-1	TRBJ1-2	TGCAGCGTTGAACAGGAGGGCTACACCTTC	CSVEQEGYTF
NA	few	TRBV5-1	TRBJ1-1	TGCGCCAGCAGCTTGCGGGTGCAAACTGAAGCTTTCTTT	CASSLRVQTEAFF
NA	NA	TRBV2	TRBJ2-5	TGTGCCAGCAGTGGATCATTGAAACAGTACTTC	CASSGSLKQYF
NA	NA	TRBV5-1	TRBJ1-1	TGCGCCAGCAGCGGTACAGAAAGCAAGAACACTGAAGCTTTCTTT	CASSGTESKNTEAFF
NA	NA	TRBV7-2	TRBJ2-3	TGTGCCAGCAGCTTAGCGGGGGGCGACGCAGATACGCAGTATTTT	CASSLAGGDADTQYF
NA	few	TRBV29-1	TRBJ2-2	TGCAGCGTTGAAGATGTCCTTGTCCCCGGGGAGCTGTTTTTT	CSVEDVLVPGELFF
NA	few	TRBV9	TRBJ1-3	TGTGCCAGCAGCGTGGACCGTCAGGAGTCGGGAAACACCATATATTTT	CASSVDRQESGNTIYF
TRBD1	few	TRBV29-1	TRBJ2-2	TGCAGCGGCAGGGGGACCGGGGAGCTGTTTTTT	CSGRGTGELFF
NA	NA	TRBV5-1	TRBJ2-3	TGCGCCAGCAGCCCGGATGAGGACGTTTCGGGCGATACGCAGTATTTT	CASSPDEDVSGDTQYF
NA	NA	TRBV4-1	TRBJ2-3	TGCGCCAGCAGCCAAGGGTCCCTCCGAGATACGCAGTATTTT	CASSQGSLRDTQYF